The text below deals with one TCR beta chain. This table comes from immunoSEQ multiplex PCR, and its TCRdb copy is limited to in-frame clones, with some not included. Altogether about 140,000 clones are present, 89% being singletons, with the ten largest covering around 4.9%. This specimen belongs to a study of control samples from healthy donors and cancer patients. Looked up from germline, CDR1 is SGHRS and CDR2 is YFSETQ. The germline V and J ends were trimmed by 0 bases and 4 bases, with 10 bases remaining between them. This CDR3 is 14 amino acids long. This TCR derives from a man younger than 40 in good health. This chain joins TRBV5-1 and TRBJ2-5, with D unclear. Sequenced material: blood. In DNA, the CDR3 is TGCGCCAGCAGCTTGGCCCCCGCGGTAGAGACCCAGTACTTC. Its protein product is CASSLAPAVETQYF. Variable domain in full (rest from reference TRBV5-1 and TRBJ2-5): KAGVTQTPRYLIKTRGQQVTLSCSPISGHRSVSWYQQTPGQGLQFLFEYFSETQRNKGNFPGRFSGRQFSNSRSEMNVSTLELGDSALYLCASSLAPAVETQYFGPGTRLLVL.